The 21 T cell receptor beta chains below come from one sample, sequenced in a study of beta chain features in type 1 diabetes. Expressed TCRB transcripts got sequenced, as all isolated RNA was reverse transcribed. The table came from immunoSEQ multiplex PCR; TCRdb's copy has only in-frame clones and leaves some out. The sample has 400,000 to 450,000 clones; about 15% are singletons. Sequencing used naive CD4+ T cells from blood. The receptors come from a man aged 25-45 years in good health.

This clone was seen a handful of times. J is TRBJ1-5 and V is TRBV19; D call uncertain. V was pared by 7 bases and J by 3 bases, with 13 bases between. The CDR3 spans 14 residues. Germline V gene sequence: CDR1 LNHDA, CDR2 SQIVND (reference sequence). CDR3 sequence: CASTPDAVNQPQHF. The CDR3 DNA sequence: TGTGCCAGTACCCCGGACGCTGTCAATCAGCCCCAGCATTTT.

This clone was counted a few times. V usage is TRBV5-1 and J usage is TRBJ2-7; TRBD1 matches 7 bases. This CDR3 contains 14 residues. V trimming: 4 bases; J trimming: 3 bases; junction bases outside the gene matches: 7. In germline, CDR1 is SGHRS, CDR2 YFSETQ. In DNA form, the CDR3 reads TGCGCCAGCAGCATAGGGGACAGCCACTACGAGCAGTACTTC. It encodes CASSIGDSHYEQYF. Full variable domain (missing parts from reference TRBV5-1 and TRBJ2-7): KAGVTQTPRYLIKTRGQQVTLSCSPISGHRSVSWYQQTPGQGLQFLFEYFSETQRNKGNFPGRFSGRQFSNSRSEMNVSTLELGDSALYLCASSIGDSHYEQYFGPGTRLTVT.

This chain joins TRBV10-3 and TRBJ1-1; possibly TRBD1 for D (5 bases). CDR3 length: 13 residues. The ends were cut back, 2 bases at V and 6 bases at J, with 10 bases in the middle. CDR1 and CDR2 from the germline V gene are ENHRY and SYGVKD. The CDR3 here is CAISELGDAEAFF. The CDR3, as DNA: TGTGCCATCAGTGAGCTGGGGGACGCTGAAGCTTTCTTT.

This sequence joins TRBV13 and TRBJ1-3; 7 bases align to TRBD1. Germline CDR1 reads PRHDT; CDR2 reads FYEKMQ (reference sequence). The CDR3 length is 17 residues. Trimming removed 2 bases from V and 7 bases from J; junction bases left unmatched: 14. The CDR3 sequence: CASSLSLRGTFFNTIYF. In DNA form, the CDR3 reads TGTGCCAGCAGCTTATCCCTCAGGGGGACTTTTTTTAACACCATATATTTT.

This clone was found a few times. The J gene is TRBJ2-7, the V gene TRBV14; 9 bases match TRBD1. J was trimmed by 4 bases and V by 1 base; bases with no gene match: 5. Per the germline V gene, CDR1 is SGHDN and CDR2 is FVKESK. The length of the CDR3 is 15 residues. In nucleotides, the CDR3 is TGTGCCAGCAGCCAAGCTGGGACAGGGATTTACGAGCAGTACTTC. It codes for CASSQAGTGIYEQYF.

The V gene is TRBV7-9, the J gene TRBJ1-2; 7 bases are a match to TRBD1. V lost 5 bases and J lost 8; bases outside the gene matches: 8. The CDR3 sequence is 13 residues long. Germline lookup yields CDR1 SEHNR and CDR2 FQNEAQ (reference sequence). The DNA of the CDR3 is TGTGCCAGCAGCCCGACAGGGATTGGCGGCTACACCTTC. It translates to CASSPTGIGGYTF.

This clone was observed a few times. The chain joins TRBV29-1 to TRBJ2-1, with a weak D call TRBD2 (7 bases). The germline V gene has CDR1 SQVTM and CDR2 ANQGSEA. The CDR3 length is 15 residues. V was pared by 7 bases and J by 7 bases, with 23 bases between. This chain's CDR3 is CSGGTWRGRLNEQFF. The CDR3 bases are TGCAGCGGTGGAACGTGGCGGGGGCGCCTGAATGAGCAGTTCTTC.

This clone was seen a handful of times. The J gene is TRBJ2-2, the V gene TRBV23-1; TRBD2 matches 13 bases. TRBV23-1 is reported as an ORF; its role is uncertain. The trim removed 10 bases at V and 7 bases at J, leaving 6 bases unmatched. The CDR3 is made up of 14 amino acids. CDR3 in DNA: TGCGCCACCGGACTAGCGGGAGATGGCGGGGAGCTGTTTTTT. Its translation: CATGLAGDGGELFF.

In its sample, this clone was seen a few times. The chain couples TRBV19 to TRBJ2-2; no definite D call. CDR3 size: 17 residues. V dropped 3 bases and J dropped 0 bases, with 14 bases sitting between them. Germline CDR1 is LNHDA and CDR2 is SQIVND (reference sequence). The CDR3 loop is CASSMSMSPSNTGELFF. The CDR3 DNA reads TGTGCCAGTAGTATGAGTATGTCACCATCGAACACCGGGGAGCTGTTTTTT.

This clone has a handful of counts. The chain has TRBV5-1 and TRBJ1-1; D unresolved. This CDR3 comprises 14 residues. V lost 1 base to trimming and J lost 3 bases, with 10 bases between them. From germline, CDR1 is SGHRS and CDR2 YFSETQ. Written as DNA, the CDR3 is TGCGCCAGCAGCTTGCGAACTAGGTACACTGAAGCTTTCTTT. As protein: CASSLRTRYTEAFF.

The chain couples TRBV29-1 to TRBJ1-2, with TRBD1 as a possible D gene (5 bases). The germline V gene has CDR1 SQVTM and CDR2 ANQGSEA. Trimming took off 7 bases at V and 4 bases at J, with 13 bases between the two ends. The CDR3 spans 12 residues. CDR3 in amino acids: CSASDGGYGYTF. CDR3 nucleotide sequence: TGCAGCGCCTCTGACGGGGGCTATGGCTACACCTTC.

The rearrangement links TRBV7-9 to TRBJ2-3, with 16 bases aligning to TRBD2. Germline CDR1 SEHNR, CDR2 FQNEAQ (reference sequence). CDR3 length: 18 amino acids. J was trimmed by 7 bases and V by 1 base; bases with no gene match: 8. CDR3 residues: CASSLGGLAGGPSNTQYF. DNA for the CDR3: TGTGCCAGCAGCTTAGGGGGACTAGCGGGAGGGCCATCAAATACGCAGTATTTT.

A few counts support this clone. Here the CDR3 DNA reads TGTGCCAGCAGCCCTAGGGGACACCGGGACCACCCGCTCAATGAGCAGTTCTTC. This codes for CASSPRGHRDHPLNEQFF. The chain uses TRBV7-9 and TRBJ2-1, with D possibly TRBD1 on 6 matching bases. Trimming took 5 bases from V and 6 from J, leaving 26 bases between them. This CDR3 spans 18 amino acids. CDR1 and CDR2 from the germline V gene are SEHNR and FQNEAQ (reference sequence).

The chain combines TRBV7-7 with TRBJ2-1; D remains ambiguous. The CDR3 contains 13 residues. Trimming took off 2 bases at V and 3 bases at J, with 5 bases between the two ends. Germline V lookup: CDR1 SSHAT, CDR2 FNYEAQ (reference sequence). CDR3 loop: CASSLNGYNEQFF. The CDR3 DNA sequence: TGTGCCAGCAGCTTAAACGGCTACAATGAGCAGTTCTTC.

The chain couples TRBV2 to TRBJ2-2; 13 bases are shared with TRBD2. Per germline, CDR1 SNHLY and CDR2 FYNNEI. The CDR3 has 17 amino acids. V trimming: 6 bases; J trimming: 7 bases; junction bases outside the gene matches: 11. CDR3 protein: CASRPGLAGVSGGELFF. The CDR3 nucleotides are TGTGCCAGCAGGCCTGGACTAGCGGGAGTTAGTGGCGGGGAGCTGTTTTTT.

V is TRBV5-4 and J is TRBJ2-5, with D hard to call. Germline-derived CDR1 and CDR2 are SGHNT and YYREEE (reference sequence). Trimming left V 4 bases short and J 1 base short, with 14 bases between. This CDR3 is built from 15 residues. The CDR3 reads CASSPTGLAQETQYF. Here the CDR3 DNA reads TGTGCCAGCAGCCCCACGGGTCTCGCCCAAGAGACCCAGTACTTC.

The CDR3 DNA follows: TGTGCCATCAGTCCATTTTCGATGACTAGCGGACACGAGCAGTACTTC. This encodes CAISPFSMTSGHEQYF. The chain employs TRBV10-3 and TRBJ2-7; the match to TRBD2 covers 9 bases. The CDR3 loop spans 16 amino acids. Germline lookup yields CDR1 ENHRY and CDR2 SYGVKD. V trimming: 5 bases; J trimming: 5 bases; junction bases outside the gene matches: 13.

The chain joins TRBV29-1 to TRBJ2-7, with D possibly matching TRBD1 (5 bases). CDR1 SQVTM and CDR2 ANQGSEA come from the germline V gene. The CDR3 is 13 amino acids. The V and J ends lost 1 base and 6 bases respectively, with 13 bases between them. CDR3: CSVEGQGSFEQYF. Written as DNA, the CDR3 is TGCAGCGTTGAAGGGCAGGGTAGTTTCGAGCAGTACTTC.

There are a few counts of this clone. V and J are TRBV10-3 and TRBJ2-6; possibly TRBD1 or TRBD2 for D (5 bases each). The V gene lost 1 base and the J gene lost 0 bases, with 13 bases spanning the gap. In germline, CDR1 is ENHRY, CDR2 SYGVKD. The CDR3 has 18 residues. CDR3 sequence: CAISEFGTQGSGANVLTF. In nucleotides, the CDR3 is TGTGCCATCAGTGAGTTCGGGACGCAAGGCTCTGGGGCCAACGTCCTGACTTTC.

This clone was recorded a few times. The genes are TRBV7-2 and TRBJ2-5; a weak D match, TRBD1 (5 bases). This CDR3 comprises 11 residues. V gave up 4 bases and J gave up 9 bases, with 9 bases separating them. Germline V gene lookup returns CDR1 SGHTA and CDR2 FQGNSA. For the CDR3, the DNA is TGTGCCAGCAGCTCGTCCAGGGCCCAGTACTTC. This translates into CASSSSRAQYF. Using reference TRBV7-2 and TRBJ2-5 for the parts outside the CDR3, the full variable domain is GAGVSQSPSNKVTEKGKDVELRCDPISGHTALYWYRQSLGQGLEFLIYFQGNSAPDKSGLPSDRFSAERTGGSVSTLTIQRTQQEDSAVYLCASSSSRAQYFGPGTRLLVL.

This sequence joins TRBV2 and TRBJ2-2; D ambiguous. This CDR3 is built from 12 residues. V was cut by 7 bases and J by 5 bases, with 8 bases left in between. Germline-derived CDR1 and CDR2 are SNHLY and FYNNEI. The CDR3 loop is CASIKGTGELFF. In DNA, the CDR3 is TGTGCCAGCATCAAGGGAACCGGGGAGCTGTTTTTT.